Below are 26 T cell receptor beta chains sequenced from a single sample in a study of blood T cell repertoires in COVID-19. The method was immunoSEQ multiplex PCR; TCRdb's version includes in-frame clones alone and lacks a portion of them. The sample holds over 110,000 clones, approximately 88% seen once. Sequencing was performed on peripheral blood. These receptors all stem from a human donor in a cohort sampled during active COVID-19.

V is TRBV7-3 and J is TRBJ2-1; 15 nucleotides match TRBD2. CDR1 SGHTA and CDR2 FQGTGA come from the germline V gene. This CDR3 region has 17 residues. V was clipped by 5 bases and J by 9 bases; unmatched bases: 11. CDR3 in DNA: TGTGCCAGCAGCGATCCGGGACTAGCGGGGGGCCGCGGTGAGCAGTTCTTC. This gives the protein CASSDPGLAGGRGEQFF.

The CDR3 here is CSASNGRDNQPQHF. The CDR3, as DNA: TGCAGTGCTAGTAATGGCCGGGACAATCAGCCCCAGCATTTT. The chain uses TRBV20-1 and TRBJ1-5; D is unclear. From germline, CDR1 is DFQATT and CDR2 SNEGSKA (reference sequence). Trimming cost V 3 bases and J 3 bases, with 12 bases left between them. There are 14 residues in the CDR3.

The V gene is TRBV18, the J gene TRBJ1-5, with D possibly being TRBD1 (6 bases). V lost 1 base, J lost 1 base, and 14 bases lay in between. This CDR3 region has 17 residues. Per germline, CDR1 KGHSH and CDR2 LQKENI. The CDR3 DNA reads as TGTGCCAGCTCACCACAGGGGGGGCGCGGAAGCAATCAGCCCCAGCATTTT. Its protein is CASSPQGGRGSNQPQHF.

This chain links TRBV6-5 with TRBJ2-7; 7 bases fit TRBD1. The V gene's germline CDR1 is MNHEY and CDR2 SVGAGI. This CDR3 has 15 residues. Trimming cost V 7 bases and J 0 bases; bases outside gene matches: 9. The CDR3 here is CASTLGGASSYEQYF. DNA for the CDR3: TGTGCCAGCACTTTAGGGGGCGCCAGCTCCTACGAGCAGTACTTC.

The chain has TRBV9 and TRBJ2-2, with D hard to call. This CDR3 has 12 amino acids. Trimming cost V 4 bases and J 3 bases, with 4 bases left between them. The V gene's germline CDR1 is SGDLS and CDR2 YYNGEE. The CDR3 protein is CASSPYTGELFF. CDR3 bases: TGTGCCAGCAGCCCCTACACCGGGGAGCTGTTTTTT.

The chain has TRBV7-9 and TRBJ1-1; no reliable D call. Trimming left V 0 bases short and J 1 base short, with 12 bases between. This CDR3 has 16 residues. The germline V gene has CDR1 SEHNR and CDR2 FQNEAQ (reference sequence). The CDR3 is CASSLARARPNTEAFF. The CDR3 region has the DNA TGTGCCAGCAGCTTAGCGCGGGCCAGACCGAACACTGAAGCTTTCTTT.

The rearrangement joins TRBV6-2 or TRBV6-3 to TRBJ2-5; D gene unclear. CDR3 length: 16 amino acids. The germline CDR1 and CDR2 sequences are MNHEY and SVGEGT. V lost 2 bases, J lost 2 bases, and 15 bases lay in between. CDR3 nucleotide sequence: TGTGCCAGCAGTTACGATCGGATTACAGCTCAAGAGACCCAGTACTTC. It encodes CASSYDRITAQETQYF.

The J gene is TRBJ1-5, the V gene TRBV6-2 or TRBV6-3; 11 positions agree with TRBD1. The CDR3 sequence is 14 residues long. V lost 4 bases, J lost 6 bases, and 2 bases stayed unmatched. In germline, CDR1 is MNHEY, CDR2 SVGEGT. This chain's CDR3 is CASSSGTGGQPQHF. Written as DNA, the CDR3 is TGTGCCAGCAGTTCCGGGACAGGGGGTCAGCCCCAGCATTTT.

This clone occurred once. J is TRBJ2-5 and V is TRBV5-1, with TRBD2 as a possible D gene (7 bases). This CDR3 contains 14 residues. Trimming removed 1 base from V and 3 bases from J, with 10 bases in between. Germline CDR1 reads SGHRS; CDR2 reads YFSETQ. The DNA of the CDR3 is TGCGCCAGCAGCTTGCCGGGGGGCGAAGAGACCCAGTACTTC. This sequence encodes CASSLPGGEETQYF.

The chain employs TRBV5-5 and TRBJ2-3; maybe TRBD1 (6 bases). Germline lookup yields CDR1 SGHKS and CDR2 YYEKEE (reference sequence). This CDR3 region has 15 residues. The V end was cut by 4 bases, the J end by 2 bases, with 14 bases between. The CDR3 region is CASSLRDTLTDTQYF. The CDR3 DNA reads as TGTGCCAGCAGCCTAAGGGACACCCTCACAGATACGCAGTATTTT. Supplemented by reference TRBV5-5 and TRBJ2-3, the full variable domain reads DAGVTQSPTHLIKTRGQQVTLRCSPISGHKSVSWYQQVLGQGPQFIFQYYEKEERGRGNFPDRFSARQFPNYSSELNVNALLLGDSALYLCASSLRDTLTDTQYFGPGTRLTVL.

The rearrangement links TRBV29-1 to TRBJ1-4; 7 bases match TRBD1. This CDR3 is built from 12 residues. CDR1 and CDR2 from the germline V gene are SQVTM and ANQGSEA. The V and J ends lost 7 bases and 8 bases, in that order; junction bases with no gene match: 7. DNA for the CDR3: TGCAGCGCCAACCACAGGGGCGAAAAACTGTTTTTT. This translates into CSANHRGEKLFF.

This CDR3 reads CASREAGGRRDYGYTF. In DNA, the CDR3 is TGTGCCAGCAGGGAAGCCGGGGGGAGGCGAGACTATGGCTACACCTTC. This chain links TRBV5-5 with TRBJ1-2; D is possibly TRBD1 (5 bases). The CDR3 is 16 amino acids. Germline assignment: CDR1 SGHKS and CDR2 YYEKEE (reference sequence). The V end lost 5 bases, the J end lost 3 bases, and 20 bases lay between the germline ends.

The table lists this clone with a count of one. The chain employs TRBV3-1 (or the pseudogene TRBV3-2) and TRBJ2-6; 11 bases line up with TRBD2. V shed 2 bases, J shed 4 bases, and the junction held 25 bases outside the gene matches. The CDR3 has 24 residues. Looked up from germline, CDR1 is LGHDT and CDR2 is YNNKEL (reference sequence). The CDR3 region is CASSQLLWGLAASGSASGANVLTF. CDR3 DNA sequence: TGTGCCAGCAGCCAATTATTGTGGGGACTAGCGGCTTCAGGGTCGGCATCCGGGGCCAACGTCCTGACTTTC.

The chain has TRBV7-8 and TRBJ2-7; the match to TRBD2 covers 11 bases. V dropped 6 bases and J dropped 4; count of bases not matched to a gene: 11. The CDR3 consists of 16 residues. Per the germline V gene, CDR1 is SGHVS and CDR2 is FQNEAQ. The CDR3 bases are TGTGCCAGCAGTCTTCTTAGCGGGGGGGCGAAGTACGAGCAGTACTTC. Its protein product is CASSLLSGGAKYEQYF.

The CDR3, as DNA: TGCGCCAGCAGCCAAGCGAGGGCTTCCCCCTACGAGCAGTACTTC. Its protein product is CASSQARASPYEQYF. V and J are TRBV4-1 and TRBJ2-7; a possible D gene is TRBD2 (5 bases). CDR1 is MGHRA, CDR2 YSYEKL, per germline. Between the trimmed V and J ends, which lost 1 base and 2 bases, there was a span of 12 bases. The CDR3 runs to 15 residues.

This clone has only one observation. This CDR3 is CATSSFRGAGLYEQYF. CDR3 nucleotides: TGTGCCACCAGCAGCTTCAGGGGGGCTGGGTTATACGAGCAGTACTTC. The chain recombines TRBV15 with TRBJ2-7; tentative D call: TRBD1 (7 bases). Germline loops: CDR1 LNHNV, CDR2 YYDKDF (reference sequence). The CDR3 is 16 residues long. V lost 3 bases to trimming and J lost 4 bases, with 19 bases between them.

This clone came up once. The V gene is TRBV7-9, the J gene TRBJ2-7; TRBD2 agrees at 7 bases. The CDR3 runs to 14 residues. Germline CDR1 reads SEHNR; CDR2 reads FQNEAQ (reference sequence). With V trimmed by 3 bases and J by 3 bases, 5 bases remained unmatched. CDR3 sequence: CASSFQGGSYEQYF. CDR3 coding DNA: TGTGCCAGCAGCTTTCAGGGAGGGAGCTACGAGCAGTACTTC.

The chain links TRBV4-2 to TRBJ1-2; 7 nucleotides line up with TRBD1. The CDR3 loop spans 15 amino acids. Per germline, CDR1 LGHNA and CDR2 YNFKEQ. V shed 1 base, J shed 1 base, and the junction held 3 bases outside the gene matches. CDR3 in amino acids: CASSQATGINYGYTF. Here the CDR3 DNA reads TGTGCCAGCAGCCAAGCGACAGGGATTAACTATGGCTACACCTTC.

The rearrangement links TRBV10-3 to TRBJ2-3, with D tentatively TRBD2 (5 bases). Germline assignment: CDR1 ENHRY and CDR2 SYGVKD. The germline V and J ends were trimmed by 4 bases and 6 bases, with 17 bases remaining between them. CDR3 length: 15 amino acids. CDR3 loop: CAISARTGIGDTQYF. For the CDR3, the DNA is TGTGCCATCAGTGCCCGGACCGGGATCGGGGATACGCAGTATTTT.

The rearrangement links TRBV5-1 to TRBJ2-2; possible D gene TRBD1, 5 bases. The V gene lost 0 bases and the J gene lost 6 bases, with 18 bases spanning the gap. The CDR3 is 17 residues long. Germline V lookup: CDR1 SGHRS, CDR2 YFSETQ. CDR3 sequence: CASSLANTAGPAGELFF. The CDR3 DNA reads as TGCGCCAGCAGCTTGGCCAATACAGCAGGGCCTGCCGGGGAGCTGTTTTTT.

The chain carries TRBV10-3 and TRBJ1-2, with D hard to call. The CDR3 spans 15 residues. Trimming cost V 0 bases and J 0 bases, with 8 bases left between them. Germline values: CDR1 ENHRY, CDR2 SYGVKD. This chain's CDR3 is CAISESSRTNYGYTF. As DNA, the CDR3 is TGTGCCATCAGTGAGTCCTCGCGAACTAACTATGGCTACACCTTC.

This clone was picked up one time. The CDR3 coding sequence is TGTGCCAGCAGTCCCCCTGGCCTAGCGCCTCCCAATGAGCAGTTCTTC. It encodes CASSPPGLAPPNEQFF. V usage is TRBV27 and J usage is TRBJ2-1; tentative D call: TRBD2 (6 bases). The V end was cut by 5 bases, the J end by 6 bases, with 20 bases between. The length of the CDR3 is 16 residues. From germline, CDR1 is MNHEY and CDR2 SMNVEV (reference sequence).

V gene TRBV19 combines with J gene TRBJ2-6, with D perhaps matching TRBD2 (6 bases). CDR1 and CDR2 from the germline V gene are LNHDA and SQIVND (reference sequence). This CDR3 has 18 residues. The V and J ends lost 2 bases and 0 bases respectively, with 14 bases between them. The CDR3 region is CASSIFGGETSGANVLTF. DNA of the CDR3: TGTGCCAGTAGTATATTCGGGGGAGAGACCTCTGGGGCCAACGTCCTGACTTTC.

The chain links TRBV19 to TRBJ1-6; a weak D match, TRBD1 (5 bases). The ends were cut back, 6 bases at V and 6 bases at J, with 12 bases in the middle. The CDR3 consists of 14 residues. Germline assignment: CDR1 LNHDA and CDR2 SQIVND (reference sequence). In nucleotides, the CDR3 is TGTGCCAGTAGACAGGCCGGTTTTAATTCACCCCTCCACTTT. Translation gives CASRQAGFNSPLHF. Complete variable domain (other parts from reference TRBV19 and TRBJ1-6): DGGITQSPKYLFRKEGQNVTLSCEQNLNHDAMYWYRQDPGQGLRLIYYSQIVNDFQKGDIAEGYSVSREKKESFPLTVTSAQKNPTAFYLCASRQAGFNSPLHFGNGTRLTVT.

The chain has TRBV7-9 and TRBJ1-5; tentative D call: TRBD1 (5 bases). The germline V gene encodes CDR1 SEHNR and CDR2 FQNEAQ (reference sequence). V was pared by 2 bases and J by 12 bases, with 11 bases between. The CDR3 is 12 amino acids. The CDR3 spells CASSLPGQGQHF. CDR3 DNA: TGTGCCAGCAGCTTACCTGGACAAGGCCAGCATTTT.

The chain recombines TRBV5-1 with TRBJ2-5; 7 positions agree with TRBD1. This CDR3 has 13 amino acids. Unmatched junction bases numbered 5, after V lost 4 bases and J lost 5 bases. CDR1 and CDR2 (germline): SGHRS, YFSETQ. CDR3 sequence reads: CASSPDRVETQYF. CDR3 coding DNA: TGCGCCAGCAGCCCCGACAGGGTTGAGACCCAGTACTTC.